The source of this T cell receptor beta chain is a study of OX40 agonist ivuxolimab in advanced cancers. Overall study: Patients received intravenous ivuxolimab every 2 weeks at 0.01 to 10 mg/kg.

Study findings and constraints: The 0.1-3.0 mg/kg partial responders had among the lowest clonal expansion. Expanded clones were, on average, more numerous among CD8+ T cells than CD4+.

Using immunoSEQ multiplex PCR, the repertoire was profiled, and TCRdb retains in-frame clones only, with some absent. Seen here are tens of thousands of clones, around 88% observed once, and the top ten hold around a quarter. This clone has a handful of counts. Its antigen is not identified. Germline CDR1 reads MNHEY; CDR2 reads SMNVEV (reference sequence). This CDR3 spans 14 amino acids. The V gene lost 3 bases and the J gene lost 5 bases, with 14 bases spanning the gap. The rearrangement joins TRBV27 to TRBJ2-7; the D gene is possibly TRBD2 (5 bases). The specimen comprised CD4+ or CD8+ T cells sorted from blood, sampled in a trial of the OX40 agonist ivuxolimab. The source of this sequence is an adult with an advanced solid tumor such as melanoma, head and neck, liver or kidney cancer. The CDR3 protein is CASSFDGIGDEQYF. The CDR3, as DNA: TGTGCCAGCAGTTTTGACGGGATAGGCGACGAGCAGTACTTC.